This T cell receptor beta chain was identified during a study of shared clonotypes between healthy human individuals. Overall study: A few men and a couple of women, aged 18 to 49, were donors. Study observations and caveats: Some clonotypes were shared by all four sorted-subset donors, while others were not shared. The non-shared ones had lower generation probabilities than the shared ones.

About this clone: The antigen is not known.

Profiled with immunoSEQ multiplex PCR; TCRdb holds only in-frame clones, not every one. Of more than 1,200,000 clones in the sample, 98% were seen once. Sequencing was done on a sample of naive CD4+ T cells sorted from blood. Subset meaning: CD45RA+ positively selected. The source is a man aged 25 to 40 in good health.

The DNA for the CDR3 is TGTGCCAGCAGCCCAACTCAGCGGGGGGATGGCTACACCTTC. Amino acid sequence: CASSPTQRGDGYTF. The V gene is TRBV7-2, the J gene TRBJ1-2; D might be TRBD1 (5 bases). Trimming removed 5 bases at V and 6 bases at J, with 16 bases between. The CDR3 sequence is 14 residues long. The germline V gene encodes CDR1 SGHTA and CDR2 FQGNSA.